The table lists the clone carrying this TCR beta chain with a few counts. Antigen unknown. With 60 Vbeta and 13 Jbeta primers, the PCR was carried out. Profiling relied on immunoSEQ multiplex PCR, and the TCRdb table lists in-frame clones only, not all of them. The sample includes some 130,000 clones, approximately 80% of them seen just once. These data belong to a study of cytomegalovirus exposure and HLA in healthy donors. The study, taken as a whole, reports: There were some public TCRs occurring in many donors, but most TCR sequences were rare. Segments of the TCR beta V type were, in most cases, productive about 87% or about 30% of the time in an earlier analysis. Investigators reported 150 to 200 TCR beta chains as tied to cytomegalovirus. It emerged from a later analysis that several of the most significant clusters appeared to be linked to common viral pathogens.

Sequencing input: PBMCs. This receptor was obtained from a human donor in good health.

The CDR3 loop reads CASTRTPSRTEAFF. The CDR3 DNA reads TGTGCCAGCACCAGGACTCCCAGCAGGACTGAAGCTTTCTTT. V gene TRBV6-1 combines with J gene TRBJ1-1; D is unresolved. The ends were cut back, 7 bases at V and 5 bases at J, with 17 bases in the middle. The CDR3 has 14 amino acids. CDR1 is MNHNS, CDR2 SASEGT, per germline.